Below, 21 T cell receptor beta chains from the same sample are listed, as sequenced in a study of response to subunit inactivated influenza vaccine. Each CDR3 protein gets one entry after TCRdb re-called the RT-PCR reads with MiXCR. The sample holds more than 550,000 distinct CDR3 sequences, 10% to 15% seen once. The starting material was PBMCs from blood, obtained on the day of vaccination. These receptors came from a man aged 50 to 60 who received an inactivated influenza vaccine.

This sequence joins TRBV12-3 or TRBV12-4 and TRBJ1-2; TRBD1 is a possible D gene (5 bases). V was shortened by 7 bases and J by 5 bases, with 14 bases between the two germline ends. This CDR3 comprises 13 residues. CDR3 residues: CASTLGTPYGYTF. CDR3 coding DNA: TGTGCCAGCACCCTCGGGACGCCTTATGGCTACACCTTC.

Only a few counts were recorded for this clonotype. The J gene is TRBJ2-5, the V gene TRBV20-1; 9 positions match TRBD2. CDR3 length: 19 amino acids. CDR1 DFQATT and CDR2 SNEGSKA come from the germline V gene (reference sequence). The junction had 15 bases not matched to a gene; V was cut back by 0 bases and J by 1 base. DNA of the CDR3: TGCAGTGCTAGAGATTGGGAGAGGGTAATAGCGGGAGCCCAAGAGACCCAGTACTTC. This gives the protein CSARDWERVIAGAQETQYF.

V is TRBV10-3 and J is TRBJ2-1; D is perhaps TRBD2 (6 bases). Germline V gene sequence: CDR1 ENHRY, CDR2 SYGVKD. The CDR3 has 13 residues. V shed 7 bases and J shed 3 bases, with 10 bases lying between them. In DNA, the CDR3 is TGTGCCATCAAACTAGCAGACTACAATGAGCAGTTCTTC. This gives the protein CAIKLADYNEQFF.

Details on this clonotype: Germline is not matched at one junction end, which may reflect a read error. The V gene is TRBV7-9, the J gene TRBJ2-2; maybe TRBD1 (6 bases). From germline, CDR1 is SEHNR and CDR2 FQNEAQ (reference sequence). This CDR3 has 14 residues. The CDR3 DNA reads as TGTGCCATCAGCACAGGGATCCTCTGCGGGGAGCTGTTTTTT. Protein sequence: CAISTGILCGELFF.

The sample holds many counts of this clonotype. The chain carries TRBV20-1 and TRBJ1-1; D is unresolved. Germline V gene data show CDR1 as DFQATT and CDR2 as SNEGSKA (reference sequence). Trimming left V 3 bases short and J 0 bases short, with 14 bases between. The CDR3 sequence is 15 residues long. CDR3 coding DNA: TGCAGTGCTAGTAGAAAGGGAACCATGAACACTGAAGCTTTCTTT. The encoded protein is CSASRKGTMNTEAFF.

The chain employs TRBV10-2 and TRBJ1-1; D is unclear. The CDR3 spans 11 residues. V lost 8 bases to trimming and J lost 6 bases, with 10 bases between them. Germline values: CDR1 WSHSY, CDR2 SAAADI. Here the CDR3 DNA reads TGCGCCAGCGGGCCGCGGGCTGAAGCTTTCTTT. Amino acid sequence: CASGPRAEAFF.

The sample holds a few counts of this clonotype. The CDR3 DNA follows: TGTGCCAGCAGCCCCGAGCGCGGACTAGCGGGACGAACCGGGGAGCTGTTTTTT. Translated, it gives CASSPERGLAGRTGELFF. The rearrangement joins TRBV11-1 to TRBJ2-2; 12 bases are a match to TRBD2. The CDR3 is 18 residues long. CDR1 is SGHAT and CDR2 is FQDESV in the germline V gene (reference sequence). Unmatched junction bases numbered 12, after V lost 5 bases and J lost 5 bases.

Many counts were recorded for this clonotype. V gene TRBV5-1 combines with J gene TRBJ2-2; D ambiguous. CDR3 length equals 12 residues. The V end was cut by 5 bases, the J end by 7 bases, with 9 bases between. CDR1 and CDR2 (germline): SGHRS, YFSETQ. The CDR3 bases are TGCGCCAGCAGTCCGGACCTCGGGGAGCTGTTTTTT. Its protein is CASSPDLGELFF.

The chain is built from TRBV11-3 and TRBJ2-7; D is tentatively TRBD1 or TRBD2 (5 bases each). Trimming left V 6 bases short and J 5 bases short, with 14 bases between. The CDR3 runs to 13 residues. CDR1 and CDR2 (germline): SGHNT, YENEEA. For the CDR3, the DNA is TGTGCCAGCAGAAGGGGACCTGGAGACGAGCAGTACTTC. Residues: CASRRGPGDEQYF.

This clonotype was seen only a few times. The rearrangement links TRBV12-3 or TRBV12-4 to TRBJ2-1; 10 nucleotides line up with TRBD1. V was pared by 4 bases and J by 8 bases, with 8 bases of the junction left unmatched. CDR3 size: 15 residues. Written as DNA, the CDR3 is TGTGCCAGCAGTTCTCCGGGACAGGGGCGGCATGAGCAGTTCTTC. It yields the protein CASSSPGQGRHEQFF.

This clonotype has only a few counts. V usage is TRBV24-1 and J usage is TRBJ2-5; maybe TRBD1 (5 bases). The CDR3 sequence is 14 residues long. V was pared by 2 bases and J by 2 bases, with 8 bases between. Germline assignment: CDR1 KGHDR and CDR2 SFDVKD. Here the CDR3 DNA reads TGTGCCACCAGTGATTCAGGGCAGCAAGAGACCCAGTACTTC. This encodes CATSDSGQQETQYF.

This chain connects TRBV4-3 to TRBJ2-7; D possibly corresponds to TRBD1 (6 bases). Between the trimmed V and J ends, which lost 0 bases and 4 bases, there was a span of 19 bases. CDR3 length: 17 residues. The V gene's germline CDR1 is LGHNA and CDR2 YSLEER. The CDR3 protein is CASSQDLPRDTGYEQYF. The CDR3 DNA follows: TGCGCCAGCAGCCAAGACCTTCCCCGGGACACGGGTTACGAGCAGTACTTC.

The CDR3 DNA reads as TGTGCCAGCAGTAACAGCTACCAAGCTTTCTTT. Translated, it gives CASSNSYQAFF. V gene TRBV12-3 or TRBV12-4 combines with J gene TRBJ1-1; D gene ambiguous. V shed 5 bases and J shed 9 bases, with 10 bases lying between them. CDR3 length equals 11 residues.

The chain combines TRBV7-2 with TRBJ2-7, with 8 bases that match TRBD2. V was clipped by 4 bases and J by 2 bases; unmatched bases: 1. Germline V gives CDR1 SGHTA, CDR2 FQGNSA. CDR3 length: 13 amino acids. The CDR3 protein is CASSSGGAYEQYF. CDR3 coding DNA: TGTGCCAGCAGCTCCGGGGGGGCCTACGAGCAGTACTTC.

This clonotype was picked up a small number of times. The chain joins TRBV15 to TRBJ1-2; TRBD1 agrees at 10 bases. Germline V gene lookup returns CDR1 LNHNV and CDR2 YYDKDF (reference sequence). Trimming removed 5 bases from V and 6 bases from J; junction bases left unmatched: 3. This CDR3 is 13 amino acids long. The CDR3, as DNA: TGTGCCACCAGCGCGGACAGGGGGAATGGCTACACCTTC. Its protein product is CATSADRGNGYTF.

In its sample, this clonotype was seen a few times. V is TRBV21-1 and J is TRBJ2-5; whether TRBD1, the table's D call, matches the DNA was not checked. TRBV21-1 is recorded as a pseudogene. This CDR3 contains 13 residues. The CDR3 DNA is TGTGCCAGCACCGTGACAGGGGGGGAGACCCAGTACTTC. The encoded protein is CASTVTGGETQYF.

This clonotype appeared many times. The chain carries TRBV12-3 or TRBV12-4 and TRBJ2-7; 11 bases are shared with TRBD2. V shed 7 bases and J 6 bases; nucleotides not matched to a gene: 5. The CDR3 runs 13 residues. The CDR3 here is CASTGTSGFEQYF. CDR3 DNA: TGTGCCAGCACCGGGACTAGCGGTTTCGAGCAGTACTTC.

This clonotype was observed a handful of times. The genes are TRBV6-4 and TRBJ1-1; unclear D gene. Germline V gives CDR1 MRHNA, CDR2 SNTAGT. V lost 2 bases and J lost 3, with 7 bases in between. This CDR3 has 13 residues. CDR3 sequence: CASSDMWDTEAFF. The CDR3 DNA is TGTGCCAGCAGTGACATGTGGGACACTGAAGCTTTCTTT.

The chain recombines TRBV4-3 with TRBJ1-1, with D hard to call. Trimming removed 2 bases from V and 1 base from J, with 5 bases in between. The CDR3 length is 13 residues. CDR1 is LGHNA and CDR2 is YSLEER in the germline V gene. The CDR3 spells CASSQFPNTEAFF. The CDR3 DNA follows: TGCGCCAGCAGCCAATTCCCGAACACTGAAGCTTTCTTT.

This clonotype has just a few counts. This rearrangement joins TRBV29-1 to TRBJ2-7; either TRBD1 or TRBD2 may fit D (5 bases each). CDR3 length: 13 residues. Looked up from germline, CDR1 is SQVTM and CDR2 is ANQGSEA. V was clipped by 4 bases and J by 6 bases, with 16 bases between them. CDR3 in amino acids: CSVGWGKDLEQYF. In DNA, the CDR3 is TGCAGCGTTGGGTGGGGGAAGGATCTCGAGCAGTACTTC.

The V call is TRBV20-1, the J call TRBJ1-4, with a tentative D call TRBD1 (5 bases). CDR3 length: 13 amino acids. Trimming took 6 bases from V and 7 from J, leaving 15 bases between them. CDR1 DFQATT and CDR2 SNEGSKA come from the germline V gene (reference sequence). The CDR3 DNA is TGCAGTGCCAAAATTGGGGGAGGTGAAAAACTGTTTTTT. The encoded protein is CSAKIGGGEKLFF.